This section outlines one T cell receptor beta chain sequence together with its context. The sample comes from a study of control samples from healthy donors and cancer patients. Clones were sequenced by immunoSEQ multiplex PCR, and TCRdb holds only the in-frame ones, with some missing. The sample includes around 100,000 clones, around 90% of them seen just once. The CDR3 spans 17 residues. Germline CDR1 reads MGHRA; CDR2 reads YSYEKL. V was pared by 3 bases and J by 7 bases, with 14 bases of the junction left unmatched. This clonotype was obtained from a young man in good health. The chain couples TRBV4-1 to TRBJ1-4, with 7 bases lining up with TRBD1. The source material was blood. The CDR3 nucleotides are TGCGCCAGCAGCCACGGCCTCCACAGGGGAGACGGTGAAAAACTGTTTTTT. Amino acid sequence: CASSHGLHRGDGEKLFF.